This TCR beta chain came from a study of regulatory T cells in long-lasting Graves disease. Study as a whole: Patients newly diagnosed with Graves' had been on antithyroid drugs for under 3 months. Study observations and caveats: Persistent disease showed a preference for TRBV28, TRBJ1-2 and TRBJ2-5.

The CDR3 covers 15 residues. Germline V gene data show CDR1 as SGDLS and CDR2 as YYNGEE. V shed 4 bases and J shed 0 bases, with 13 bases lying between them. Time point here: newly diagnosed GD, antithyroid drugs for less than 3 months. The TCR library was made from RNA extracted from PBMCs. Construction of TCR beta libraries relied on iRepertoire HTBI primers and on Arm-PCR targeting CDR3 regions. TCRdb analysed the multiplex PCR reads with MiXCR anew, one entry per CDR3 protein. The sample has more than 350,000 distinct CDR3 sequences; 14% to 15% are singletons. Only a few counts were recorded for this clonotype. What it binds is unknown. The same specimen was also included in a second study, on T cells in Graves' hyperthyroidism and ophthalmopathy. Per that paper: Diagnoses were made from clinical symptoms, serum measures (thyroxine and TRAb), thyroid ultrasound and orbital computed tomography.

Sample: peripheral blood mononuclear cells (PBMCs), taken at new diagnosis, from a patient treated with antithyroid drugs. The chain uses TRBV9 and TRBJ1-1, with D possibly matching TRBD1 (6 bases). The TCR originated in a woman aged 25 to 39 with Graves disease. The CDR3 loop reads CASSPQGTLNTEAFF. The CDR3 coding sequence is TGTGCCAGCAGCCCCCAGGGGACTTTGAACACTGAAGCTTTCTTT. The variable domain in full, with the rest retrieved from reference TRBV9 and TRBJ1-1, is DSGVTQTPKHLITATGQRVTLRCSPRSGDLSVYWYQQSLDQGLQFLIQYYNGEERAKGNILERFSAQQFPDLHSELNLSSLELGDSALYFCASSPQGTLNTEAFFGQGTRLTVV.